The entry below gives a single T cell receptor (beta chain) sequence along with its context. No antigen is known for it. The data are from a study of shared clonotypes between healthy human individuals. Overall study: Serving as donors were a couple of women and a few men, whose ages spanned 18 to 49. Overall study results and limits: Across subsets, estimated richness was generally greater for naive than for memory populations. The generation probabilities recorded for non-shared clonotypes fell below those of clonotypes shared by all four donors. Genetic and exposure-history diversity was limited by the few donors.

Libraries were prepared by immunoSEQ multiplex PCR; TCRdb keeps only in-frame clonotypes and omits some of them. The table includes roughly 1,000,000 clones, approximately 78% detected once. CDR1 SGHRS and CDR2 YFSETQ come from the germline V gene. The CDR3 has 17 amino acids. Trimming left V 4 bases short and J 5 bases short, with 22 bases between. Specimen: memory CD4+ T cells from PBMCs. The subset denotes: CD45RA-negative fraction. The rearrangement joins TRBV5-1 to TRBJ2-1; no firm D call. This receptor was obtained from a man aged 18 to 29 in good health. Some clones in this sample may be carry-over from other donors' samples. This chain's CDR3 is CASSANPSPLFDNEQFF. DNA of the CDR3: TGCGCCAGCAGCGCGAACCCCTCGCCCCTCTTTGACAATGAGCAGTTCTTC.